These 13 T cell receptor beta chains originate from one sample sequenced in a study of Graves' ophthalmopathy and Graves' hyperthyroidism (dated by TCRdb to the late 2010s). For sequencing, an Illumina HiSeq 2000 was employed. For repertoire sequencing, TCR beta CDR3 regions were amplified from RNA transcripts. The first round was an RT-PCR using HTBI primers with the Qiagen OneStep RT-PCR kit, and this first round was followed by a second-round multiplex PCR, then size selection and purification. TCRdb trimmed public reads at Q25 via fastp, called clones via MiXCR and kept in-frame beta chains. Each CDR3 protein gets just one entry, which takes the most common genes and DNA from the rows behind it. Here the sample has about 700,000 distinct CDR3 sequences; over 40% occur a single time. The top ten clones comprise about 3.3% of the sample. The material sequenced was peripheral blood. Receptor source: an adult man with Graves' ophthalmopathy.

In this sample, this clonotype turned up many times. The genes are TRBV7-2 and TRBJ1-6, with D possibly being TRBD1 (5 bases). V lost 4 bases to trimming and J lost 6 bases, with 16 bases between them. The CDR3 is 16 amino acids. Germline-derived CDR1 and CDR2 are SGHTA and FQGNSA. CDR3 sequence: CASSSQPGRRNSPLHF. CDR3 DNA: TGTGCCAGCAGCTCGCAACCGGGACGACGTAATTCACCCCTCCACTTT.

In its sample, this clonotype was seen many times. This sequence joins TRBV5-6 and TRBJ1-1, with D uncertain. This CDR3 region has 14 residues. The germline V and J ends were trimmed by 0 bases and 0 bases, with 6 bases remaining between them. CDR1 is SGHDT, CDR2 YYEEEE, per germline. Written as DNA, the CDR3 is TGTGCCAGCAGCTTGGGGGAGGTGAACACTGAAGCTTTCTTT. Encoded protein: CASSLGEVNTEAFF.

This clonotype was picked up many times. This sequence joins TRBV20-1 and TRBJ1-4; D gene unclear. Trimming stripped 5 bases from V and 0 bases from J, with 7 bases between. CDR1 DFQATT and CDR2 SNEGSKA come from the germline V gene (reference sequence). This CDR3 is built from 13 residues. The chain's CDR3 is CSAYGATNEKLFF. CDR3 sequence (DNA): TGCAGTGCTTACGGAGCAACTAATGAAAAACTGTTTTTT.

Regarding this clonotype: This may arise from a read error, as a much more abundant clone is one base away. The V and J genes are TRBV20-1 and TRBJ2-5; 10 nucleotides agree with TRBD2. V shed 3 bases, J shed 4 bases, and the junction held 11 bases outside the gene matches. This CDR3 spans 16 amino acids. Germline V CDR1 and CDR2: DFQATT, SNEGSKA (reference sequence). The CDR3 region is CSARSERGGVRETQYF. DNA of the CDR3: TGCAGTGCTAGGTCCGAGCGGGGGGGCGTCCGAGAGACCCAGTACTTC.

On this clonotype: A read error may explain this, as a much larger clone is one base away. The chain couples TRBV7-9 to TRBJ1-2; weak D call: TRBD1 (5 bases). The CDR3 length is 15 residues. V shed 6 bases and J shed 4 bases, with 18 bases lying between them. Germline CDR1 SEHNR, CDR2 FQNEAQ (reference sequence). The CDR3 nucleotides are TGTGCCAGCAGTTCCGGACAACGATCAAGCTATGGCTACACCTTC. Residues: CASSSGQRSSYGYTF.

This clonotype was seen more than once but under ten times. The chain couples TRBV5-1 to TRBJ1-1, with 8 bases matching TRBD1. Germline V CDR1 and CDR2: SGHRS, YFSETQ. The CDR3 is made up of 18 amino acids. Trimming took 0 bases from V and 1 from J; bases not matched to a gene: 11. The CDR3 loop is CASSLARGQVRSNTEAFF. The CDR3, as DNA: TGCGCCAGCAGCTTGGCGAGGGGACAGGTCAGGTCGAACACTGAAGCTTTCTTT.

The J gene is TRBJ2-7, the V gene TRBV6-1; TRBD2 is a possible D gene (7 bases). Trimming cost V 6 bases and J 3 bases, with 21 bases left between them. The germline CDR1 and CDR2 sequences are MNHNS and SASEGT. The CDR3 contains 16 residues. For the CDR3, the DNA is TGTGCCAGCAGAACCGGACGGGGGGCGGGCAACTACGAGCAGTACTTC. Translated: CASRTGRGAGNYEQYF.

The chain recombines TRBV15 with TRBJ1-5; tentatively, D is TRBD1 (5 bases). From germline, CDR1 is LNHNV and CDR2 YYDKDF (reference sequence). V was trimmed by 1 base and J by 7 bases, leaving 14 bases between them. The CDR3 runs 15 residues. CDR3 bases: TGTGCCACCAGCAGAGGACAGACCCAAGGGCAGCCCCAGCATTTT. Translation: CATSRGQTQGQPQHF. Filled out from reference TRBV15 and TRBJ1-5, the complete variable domain reads DAMVIQNPRYQVTQFGKPVTLSCSQTLNHNVMYWYQQKSSQAPKLLFHYYDKDFNNEADTPDNFQSRRPNTSFCFLDIRSPGLGDTAMYLCATSRGQTQGQPQHFGDGTRLSIL.

The V gene is TRBV29-1, the J gene TRBJ1-2; 7 nucleotides align to TRBD1. V gave up 3 bases and J gave up 0 bases; unmatched junction bases: 1. From germline, CDR1 is SQVTM and CDR2 ANQGSEA. This CDR3 is 13 amino acids long. CDR3 DNA sequence: TGCAGCGTTGAGCAGGGGGCTAACTATGGCTACACCTTC. This sequence encodes CSVEQGANYGYTF.

The chain joins TRBV10-3 to TRBJ1-3, with TRBD1 matching 8 bases. The CDR3 is 12 amino acids. V lost 11 bases and J lost 4; bases outside the gene matches: 4. Looked up from germline, CDR1 is ENHRY and CDR2 is SYGVKD. CDR3 amino acids: CAARDRGNTIYF. For the CDR3, the DNA is TGTGCCGCCCGGGACAGGGGAAACACCATATATTTT.

This clonotype was detected many times. The CDR3 coding sequence is TGCGCCAGCAGGAAGACAGGGGATAGCAATCAGCCCCAGCATTTT. Translated, it gives CASRKTGDSNQPQHF. V and J are TRBV10-2 and TRBJ1-5; 8 nucleotides line up with TRBD1. V shed 6 bases and J 0 bases; nucleotides not matched to a gene: 4. Germline values: CDR1 WSHSY, CDR2 SAAADI. CDR3 size: 15 residues.

The chain couples TRBV6-5 to TRBJ2-7; 9 nucleotides agree with TRBD1. With 7 bases clipped from V and 4 bases from J, the junction kept 8 bases outside the gene matches. The CDR3 is made up of 14 amino acids. The V gene's germline CDR1 is MNHEY and CDR2 SVGAGI. DNA for the CDR3: TGTGCCAGCACCATACCGGACAGGGGATACGAGCAGTACTTC. This gives the protein CASTIPDRGYEQYF.

This clonotype appeared many times. V gene TRBV7-8 combines with J gene TRBJ1-1, with a possible D match to TRBD1 (5 bases). Germline V CDR1 and CDR2: SGHVS, FQNEAQ. Trimming removed 9 bases at V and 2 bases at J, with 16 bases between. The CDR3 consists of 14 residues. The CDR3 sequence: CASGGANPNTEAFF. CDR3 DNA: TGTGCCAGTGGCGGGGCGAACCCAAACACTGAAGCTTTCTTT.